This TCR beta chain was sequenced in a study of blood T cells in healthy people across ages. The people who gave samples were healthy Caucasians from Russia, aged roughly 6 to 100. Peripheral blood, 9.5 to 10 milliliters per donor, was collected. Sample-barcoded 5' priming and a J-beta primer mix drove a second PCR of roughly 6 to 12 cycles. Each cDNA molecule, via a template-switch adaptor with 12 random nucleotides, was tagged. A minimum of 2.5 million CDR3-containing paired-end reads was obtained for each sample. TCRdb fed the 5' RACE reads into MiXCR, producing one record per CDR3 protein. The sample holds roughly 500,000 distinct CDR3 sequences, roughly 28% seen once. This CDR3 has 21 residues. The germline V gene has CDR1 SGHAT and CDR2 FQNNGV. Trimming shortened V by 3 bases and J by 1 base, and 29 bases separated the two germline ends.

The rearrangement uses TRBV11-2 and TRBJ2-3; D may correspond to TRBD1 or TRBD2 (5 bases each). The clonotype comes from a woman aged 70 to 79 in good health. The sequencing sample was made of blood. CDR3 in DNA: TGTGCCAGCAGCTTTACAGCACACGGACGGGGCCCACGGGACCGCACAGATACGCAGTATTTT. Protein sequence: CASSFTAHGRGPRDRTDTQYF.